Listed here are 17 T cell receptor beta chains from one sample, sequenced in a study of T cell changes during pregnancy in multiple sclerosis. Produced via immunoSEQ multiplex PCR; TCRdb's table is partial and in-frame only. The sample carries more than 8,000 clones, approximately 90% recorded once. Specimen: CD8+ T cells from peripheral blood mononuclear cells, collected in the first trimester of pregnancy. These receptor sequences come from a female donor in good health, enrolled as a control in a pregnancy study.

The V gene is TRBV19, the J gene TRBJ1-1; D is unclear. V was cut by 6 bases and J by 6 bases, with 8 bases left in between. Germline V lookup: CDR1 LNHDA, CDR2 SQIVND (reference sequence). CDR3 length: 11 amino acids. This CDR3 is CASRFGAEAFF. The CDR3, as DNA: TGTGCCAGTAGGTTCGGGGCTGAAGCTTTCTTT.

The rearrangement joins TRBV27 to TRBJ2-3; TRBD2 matches 7 bases. Per germline, CDR1 MNHEY and CDR2 SMNVEV (reference sequence). CDR3 length: 18 residues. V trimming: 2 bases; J trimming: 5 bases; junction bases outside the gene matches: 16. The CDR3, as DNA: TGTGCCAGCAGTTTAGTTTCTAGCGGAGTGGGCCCCGGAGATACGCAGTATTTT. Its translation: CASSLVSSGVGPGDTQYF.

This clone was seen a single time. This chain joins TRBV5-6 and TRBJ1-1; possibly TRBD1 for D (6 bases). Germline CDR1 and CDR2: SGHDT and YYEEEE. V was clipped by 6 bases and J by 5 bases, with 20 bases between them. CDR3 size: 15 residues. The CDR3, as DNA: TGTGCCAGCACCCTAACGGGGGGGCGCGGAACTGAAGCTTTCTTT. It codes for CASTLTGGRGTEAFF.

The chain employs TRBV7-6 and TRBJ2-5; 7 nucleotides agree with TRBD1. The CDR3 runs 15 residues. V lost 5 bases and J lost 2; bases outside the gene matches: 8. Germline CDR1 SGHVS, CDR2 FNYEAQ. The CDR3 spells CASSRADRIQETQYF. CDR3 in DNA: TGTGCCAGCAGCAGGGCGGACAGGATTCAAGAGACCCAGTACTTC.

The DNA for the CDR3 is TGTGCCAGCAGTGGAACTAGCGGGGGGGCAGATACGCAGTATTTT. Protein product: CASSGTSGGADTQYF. The rearrangement joins TRBV6-1 to TRBJ2-3; 13 bases align to TRBD2. V was pared by 4 bases and J by 4 bases, with 2 bases of the junction left unmatched. CDR1 and CDR2 (germline): MNHNS, SASEGT. The CDR3 loop spans 15 amino acids.

The chain recombines TRBV6-5 with TRBJ2-7, with 7 bases that match TRBD1. Trimming removed 6 bases from V and 2 bases from J; junction bases left unmatched: 4. Looked up from germline, CDR1 is MNHEY and CDR2 is SVGAGI. This CDR3 has 13 amino acids. CDR3 sequence: CASSRQGTYEQYF. CDR3 nucleotide sequence: TGTGCCAGCAGCCGACAGGGAACCTACGAGCAGTACTTC.

The count of this clone is one. J is TRBJ1-1 and V is TRBV13; 9 nucleotides match TRBD1. J lost 11 bases, V lost 3 bases, and 4 bases had no gene match. CDR1 and CDR2 (germline): PRHDT, FYEKMQ (reference sequence). The CDR3 is 12 residues long. CDR3: CASSLGTGLAFF. The CDR3 bases are TGTGCCAGCAGCTTGGGGACAGGGTTGGCTTTCTTT.

The chain employs TRBV6-5 and TRBJ1-2; D is perhaps TRBD1 (6 bases). The germline gives CDR1 MNHEY, CDR2 SVGAGI. The CDR3 has 12 amino acids. Trimming took 5 bases from V and 6 from J, leaving 10 bases between them. The CDR3 DNA reads as TGTGCCAGCAGTGAAACAGGGAATGGCTACACCTTC. Protein sequence: CASSETGNGYTF.

This chain joins TRBV15 and TRBJ2-7; TRBD2 matches at 9 bases. This CDR3 is 15 amino acids long. V was clipped by 0 bases and J by 0 bases; unmatched bases: 0. Germline V lookup: CDR1 LNHNV, CDR2 YYDKDF (reference sequence). The CDR3 sequence is CATSRDSGGSYEQYF. The CDR3 nucleotides are TGTGCCACCAGCAGAGATAGCGGGGGCTCCTACGAGCAGTACTTC.

The chain links TRBV27 to TRBJ2-7; 9 bases align to TRBD1. In germline, CDR1 is MNHEY, CDR2 SMNVEV (reference sequence). This CDR3 region has 13 residues. The V and J ends lost 4 bases and 2 bases, in that order; junction bases with no gene match: 0. As DNA, the CDR3 is TGTGCCAGCAGTTACAGGGGGCCCTACGAGCAGTACTTC. Translation: CASSYRGPYEQYF.

V and J are TRBV25-1 and TRBJ1-5; 7 nucleotides agree with TRBD1. The CDR3 loop spans 16 amino acids. Unmatched junction bases numbered 8, after V lost 3 bases and J lost 3 bases. Germline V gene lookup returns CDR1 MGHDK and CDR2 SYGVNS. The DNA of the CDR3 is TGTGCCAGCAGTGACGATAAGGGACAGTCCAATCAGCCCCAGCATTTT. This codes for CASSDDKGQSNQPQHF.

V gene TRBV5-6 combines with J gene TRBJ2-1, with D unclear. Trimming left V 2 bases short and J 6 bases short, with 9 bases between. The germline V gene has CDR1 SGHDT and CDR2 YYEEEE. The CDR3 is made up of 13 amino acids. The CDR3 region has the DNA TGTGCCAGCAGCTTCATTCAGTCCAATGAGCAGTTCTTC. The encoded protein is CASSFIQSNEQFF.

This chain joins TRBV9 and TRBJ2-2; 8 nucleotides align to TRBD1. V was clipped by 4 bases and J by 3 bases; unmatched bases: 8. The CDR3 spans 16 residues. CDR1 and CDR2 from the germline V gene are SGDLS and YYNGEE. Here the CDR3 DNA reads TGTGCCAGCAGCATACAGGGGGGCTCGGACACCGGGGAGCTGTTTTTT. It specifies CASSIQGGSDTGELFF.

This sequence joins TRBV6-1 and TRBJ2-1; TRBD2 aligns across 7 bases. V was clipped by 6 bases and J by 2 bases; unmatched bases: 4. The CDR3 is 14 residues long. Germline CDR1 MNHNS, CDR2 SASEGT. The CDR3 here is CASSPGRTYNEQFF. CDR3 DNA: TGTGCCAGCAGCCCCGGGAGGACCTACAATGAGCAGTTCTTC.

The chain carries TRBV28 and TRBJ2-2; 10 bases match TRBD1. The trim removed 6 bases at V and 7 bases at J, leaving 8 bases unmatched. In germline, CDR1 is MDHEN, CDR2 SYDVKM. This CDR3 spans 15 amino acids. In nucleotides, the CDR3 is TGTGCCAGCAGCCCAGGGACAGGGGATGTCGGGGAGCTGTTTTTT. It yields the protein CASSPGTGDVGELFF. Based on the CDR3 plus reference TRBV28 and TRBJ2-2, the full variable domain is DVKVTQSSRYLVKRTGEKVFLECVQDMDHENMFWYRQDPGLGLRLIYFSYDVKMKEKGDIPEGYSVSREKKERFSLILESASTNQTSMYLCASSPGTGDVGELFFGEGSRLTVL.

The V gene is TRBV2, the J gene TRBJ2-1, with 16 bases matching TRBD2. Trimming removed 4 bases from V and 7 bases from J; junction bases left unmatched: 4. CDR1 is SNHLY and CDR2 is FYNNEI in the germline V gene. The CDR3 has 16 residues. The CDR3 coding sequence is TGTGCCAGCAGTGGGGGACTAGCGGGAGGGATTAATGAGCAGTTCTTC. Protein: CASSGGLAGGINEQFF.

The chain uses TRBV2 and TRBJ2-5; TRBD2 matches 10 bases. The germline V gene has CDR1 SNHLY and CDR2 FYNNEI. With V trimmed by 3 bases and J by 3 bases, 7 bases remained unmatched. The CDR3 length is 16 residues. The CDR3 here is CASSDTSSGGKETQYF. The CDR3 coding sequence is TGTGCCAGCAGTGACACTTCTAGCGGGGGAAAAGAGACCCAGTACTTC.